The 31 T cell receptor beta chains given below trace back to one sample, sequenced in a study of siplizumab effects on memory and regulatory T cells. Clones were sequenced by immunoSEQ multiplex PCR, and TCRdb holds only the in-frame ones, with some missing. The top ten hold roughly 1.5% of the sample, which has about 87,000 clones, about nine tenths seen once. Sequences were obtained from Tregs sorted from blood. All receptors come from a human donor in good health.

This sequence joins TRBV7-2 and TRBJ1-1, with D maybe TRBD1 (6 bases). V lost 2 bases to trimming and J lost 0 bases, with 10 bases between them. The CDR3 is 15 amino acids. The germline V gene encodes CDR1 SGHTA and CDR2 FQGNSA. The CDR3 sequence is CASSLQGRMNTEAFF. The CDR3 DNA sequence: TGTGCCAGCAGCTTACAGGGGCGGATGAACACTGAAGCTTTCTTT.

The sample holds a few counts of this clone. The chain joins TRBV6-5 to TRBJ1-2, with D possibly being TRBD1 (6 bases). The CDR3 covers 13 residues. The germline gives CDR1 MNHEY, CDR2 SVGAGI. V was trimmed by 5 bases and J by 5 bases, leaving 12 bases between them. The CDR3 bases are TGTGCCAGCAGTACGACAGGACCATATGGCTACACCTTC. Its translation: CASSTTGPYGYTF.

The chain combines TRBV7-2 with TRBJ1-2; D is unresolved. The CDR3 extends over 14 amino acids. V lost 1 base, J lost 6 bases, and 12 bases lay in between. Germline assignment: CDR1 SGHTA and CDR2 FQGNSA. In nucleotides, the CDR3 is TGTGCCAGCAGCTTAGTGGCTAGCCCCAATGGCTACACCTTC. Its translation is CASSLVASPNGYTF.

The V call is TRBV5-6, the J call TRBJ1-1; 8 bases are shared with TRBD1. The V segment lost 5 bases and the J segment 0 bases; nucleotides outside the gene matches: 3. The CDR3 consists of 14 residues. Germline CDR1 and CDR2: SGHDT and YYEEEE. The CDR3 protein is CASRQGVVNTEAFF. The CDR3 DNA is TGTGCCAGCAGACAGGGGGTGGTGAACACTGAAGCTTTCTTT.

This clone occurred once. The V call is TRBV5-1, the J call TRBJ1-4, with D maybe TRBD1 (6 bases). V lost 8 bases and J 5 bases, leaving 22 bases between the germline ends. This CDR3 has 16 residues. Germline CDR1 is SGHRS and CDR2 is YFSETQ. CDR3 amino acids: CASQGSGALPNEKLFF. DNA for the CDR3: TGCGCCAGTCAGGGGTCAGGGGCTCTCCCAAATGAAAAACTGTTTTTT. The variable domain in full, completed from reference TRBV5-1 and TRBJ1-4, reads KAGVTQTPRYLIKTRGQQVTLSCSPISGHRSVSWYQQTPGQGLQFLFEYFSETQRNKGNFPGRFSGRQFSNSRSEMNVSTLELGDSALYLCASQGSGALPNEKLFFGSGTQLSVL.

This rearrangement joins TRBV7-4 to TRBJ2-3; TRBD2 matches at 8 bases. CDR3 length: 16 residues. From germline, CDR1 is SGHVT and CDR2 SQSDAQ. V was pared by 4 bases and J by 3 bases, with 9 bases of the junction left unmatched. The CDR3 nucleotides are TGTGCCAGCAGCTGTCAGCGGGGGCCCTGGACAGATACGCAGTATTTT. Residues: CASSCQRGPWTDTQYF.

V and J are TRBV10-3 and TRBJ1-1; D is perhaps TRBD1 (5 bases). Germline V gene lookup returns CDR1 ENHRY and CDR2 SYGVKD. This CDR3 is built from 16 residues. Trimming stripped 0 bases from V and 0 bases from J, with 11 bases between. In DNA, the CDR3 is TGTGCCATCAGTGAGTCCAGGGCGGGGGTGAACACTGAAGCTTTCTTT. Translating gives CAISESRAGVNTEAFF.

The rearrangement joins TRBV18 to TRBJ1-5; D remains ambiguous. V lost 0 bases and J lost 0, with 6 bases in between. There are 15 residues in the CDR3. The germline V gene encodes CDR1 KGHSH and CDR2 LQKENI. DNA for the CDR3: TGTGCCAGCTCACCACCGGGAAATAGCAATCAGCCCCAGCATTTT. It translates to CASSPPGNSNQPQHF.

This clone was seen just once. The chain recombines TRBV14 with TRBJ1-1; weak D call: TRBD1 (6 bases). Germline V gene data show CDR1 as SGHDN and CDR2 as FVKESK. The CDR3 is 13 amino acids. V was trimmed by 3 bases and J by 8 bases, leaving 13 bases between them. The DNA of the CDR3 is TGTGCCAGCAGCCAGGGTAGGGGGGCAGAAGCTTTCTTT. Translating gives CASSQGRGAEAFF.

This clone was detected only once. The genes are TRBV5-1 and TRBJ2-2, with 9 positions matching TRBD1. The CDR3 consists of 16 residues. Trimming at V came to 2 bases and at J to 4 bases, leaving 6 bases not matched to a gene. Germline V CDR1 and CDR2: SGHRS, YFSETQ. CDR3 nucleotides: TGCGCCAGCAGCTTTTCACAGGGGGCAGGCACCGGGGAGCTGTTTTTT. Translation gives CASSFSQGAGTGELFF.

As for this clone: A read error may be the cause here, since a much bigger clone is one base away. V is TRBV7-2 and J is TRBJ1-2; 11 bases line up with TRBD1. The CDR3 is 14 amino acids. Germline-derived CDR1 and CDR2 are SGHTA and FQGNSA. With V trimmed by 4 bases and J by 3 bases, 1 base remained unmatched. CDR3 in DNA: TGTGCCAGCAGCTGGACAGGGGGCGACTATGGCTACACCTTC. It codes for CASSWTGGDYGYTF.

V and J are TRBV10-1 and TRBJ2-5; the D gene is possibly TRBD2 (6 bases). The CDR3 totals 15 residues. V lost 3 bases and J lost 5, with 16 bases in between. Germline V gene sequence: CDR1 WNHNN, CDR2 SYGVQD (reference sequence). The DNA for the CDR3 is TGCGCCAGCAGTGACCGCGGGACGACATGGGAGACCCAGTACTTC. Translation gives CASSDRGTTWETQYF.

J is TRBJ1-2 and V is TRBV5-1; 9 nucleotides match TRBD1. The CDR3 spans 15 residues. Germline V gene data show CDR1 as SGHRS and CDR2 as YFSETQ. The junction had 7 bases not matched to a gene; V was cut back by 1 base and J by 6 bases. CDR3 DNA: TGCGCCAGCAGCTTGACAGGGGGCATTAAGGATGGCTACACCTTC. As protein: CASSLTGGIKDGYTF.

This chain links TRBV7-8 with TRBJ1-2; D might be TRBD1 (6 bases). Deletions cut 5 bases from V and 3 bases from J, with 19 bases between. The CDR3 extends over 16 amino acids. The germline V gene encodes CDR1 SGHVS and CDR2 FQNEAQ. In DNA form, the CDR3 reads TGTGCCAGCAGCCCCGGGACACCTGGGCTGCACTATGGCTACACCTTC. This translates into CASSPGTPGLHYGYTF.

This chain joins TRBV6-7 and TRBJ2-1; 9 bases fit TRBD2. TRBV6-7 is an ORF; its function is uncertain. Trimming cost V 1 base and J 9 bases; bases outside gene matches: 10. The CDR3 sequence is 16 residues long. CDR3 region: CASSYCPCGGATEQFF. The CDR3 bases are TGTGCCAGCAGTTACTGTCCTTGCGGGGGGGCCACTGAGCAGTTCTTC.

The chain carries TRBV28 and TRBJ2-5; 8 nucleotides line up with TRBD2. Germline V CDR1 and CDR2: MDHEN, SYDVKM. This CDR3 has 15 residues. The ends lost 8 bases at V and 2 bases at J; junction bases unmatched: 10. This CDR3 reads CASAGGRVSQETQYF. In DNA form, the CDR3 reads TGTGCCAGCGCGGGGGGCCGCGTATCACAAGAGACCCAGTACTTC.

This chain uses TRBV7-8 with TRBJ2-3; D remains ambiguous. Germline CDR1 and CDR2: SGHVS and FQNEAQ. Trimming took 2 bases from V and 4 from J, leaving 10 bases between them. The CDR3 runs to 14 residues. The CDR3 sequence: CASSLPRAADTQYF. CDR3 in DNA: TGTGCCAGCAGCTTACCTCGGGCGGCAGATACGCAGTATTTT.

V usage is TRBV2 and J usage is TRBJ2-1; TRBD2 matches at 8 bases. Trimming took 4 bases from V and 1 from J; bases not matched to a gene: 3. The CDR3 spans 15 residues. CDR1 is SNHLY, CDR2 FYNNEI, per germline. The CDR3 nucleotides read TGTGCCAGCAGTGGGGGACTAGGGTCCTACAATGAGCAGTTCTTC. It encodes CASSGGLGSYNEQFF.

To note about this clone: A much bigger clone sits one base away, suggesting this may be a read error. This chain links TRBV7-6 with TRBJ1-1, with unresolved D. Germline CDR1 and CDR2: SGHVS and FNYEAQ. The CDR3 spans 13 residues. The V and J ends lost 2 bases and 0 bases respectively, with 4 bases between them. The CDR3 here is CASSLTVNTEAFF. The CDR3 bases are TGTGCCAGCAGCTTAACAGTGAACACTGAAGCTTTCTTT.

The J gene is TRBJ2-1, the V gene TRBV12-5, with 9 bases aligning to TRBD1. V gave up 4 bases and J gave up 7 bases; unmatched junction bases: 8. Germline V lookup: CDR1 LGHNT, CDR2 FRNRAP. The CDR3 is 15 amino acids. The DNA for the CDR3 is TGTGCTAGTGGTTCCCGGACAGGGGCGCGAAATGAGCAGTTCTTC. This sequence encodes CASGSRTGARNEQFF.

The chain has TRBV2 and TRBJ1-5; D unresolved. The CDR3 length is 14 residues. Trimming took 7 bases from V and 7 from J, leaving 17 bases between them. The V gene's germline CDR1 is SNHLY and CDR2 FYNNEI. The CDR3 spells CASTQGRDRQPQHF. CDR3 nucleotides: TGTGCCAGCACCCAAGGGAGGGATCGACAGCCCCAGCATTTT.

The DNA for the CDR3 is TGTGCCAGCAGTTCGGACGGCGCTAACTATGGCTACACCTTC. Protein: CASSSDGANYGYTF. The chain joins TRBV6-6 to TRBJ1-2; no reliable D call. CDR3 length: 14 residues. The V and J ends lost 4 bases and 0 bases respectively, with 9 bases between them. Germline V gene sequence: CDR1 MNHNY, CDR2 SVGAGI (reference sequence).

The chain links TRBV27 to TRBJ2-2, with 13 bases fitting TRBD2. This CDR3 region has 18 residues. Per the germline V gene, CDR1 is MNHEY and CDR2 is SMNVEV (reference sequence). The ends lost 5 bases at V and 6 bases at J; junction bases unmatched: 12. CDR3 nucleotides: TGTGCCAGCAGTCTACCCAAAACAACTAGCGGGGGGGCCGGGGAGCTGTTTTTT. It encodes CASSLPKTTSGGAGELFF.

The chain combines TRBV19 with TRBJ1-2; D not certain. V lost 7 bases to trimming and J lost 1 base, with 16 bases between them. Germline V gives CDR1 LNHDA, CDR2 SQIVND (reference sequence). This CDR3 is 15 amino acids long. Here the CDR3 reads CASTLQHGDNYGYTF. The DNA of the CDR3 is TGTGCCAGTACCCTCCAGCACGGCGATAACTATGGCTACACCTTC.

V gene TRBV4-1 combines with J gene TRBJ1-2, with D uncertain. This CDR3 comprises 16 residues. Trimming took off 2 bases at V and 2 bases at J, with 15 bases between the two ends. Germline V gene data show CDR1 as MGHRA and CDR2 as YSYEKL. The CDR3 is CASSQNGPFDNYGYTF. Here the CDR3 DNA reads TGCGCCAGCAGCCAAAATGGCCCCTTTGACAACTATGGCTACACCTTC.

CDR3 loop: CASSSRGTGNTEAFF. The CDR3 bases are TGTGCCAGCAGCTCTCGGGGGACAGGGAACACTGAAGCTTTCTTT. The chain is built from TRBV7-3 and TRBJ1-1, with 8 nucleotides matching TRBD1. The CDR3 contains 15 residues. The germline V gene has CDR1 SGHTA and CDR2 FQGTGA. The V gene end was trimmed by 4 bases and the J gene end by 1 base; junction bases not matched to a gene: 5.

The chain combines TRBV7-9 with TRBJ1-3, with D possibly TRBD1 on 5 matching bases. V was pared by 6 bases and J by 2 bases, with 8 bases between. CDR1 and CDR2 from the germline V gene are SEHNR and FQNEAQ (reference sequence). The length of the CDR3 is 13 residues. CDR3 in amino acids: CASRWGPGNTIYF. Written as DNA, the CDR3 is TGTGCCAGCAGATGGGGACCTGGAAACACCATATATTTT.

The CDR3 nucleotides read TGTGCCAGCAGCTCGCTCCCAAAGCCCTACGAGCAGTACTTC. This codes for CASSSLPKPYEQYF. The chain recombines TRBV11-3 with TRBJ2-7; D gene unclear. The length of the CDR3 is 14 residues. Germline V lookup: CDR1 SGHNT, CDR2 YENEEA. The V end lost 4 bases, the J end lost 2 bases, and 12 bases lay between the germline ends. The variable domain in full, completed from reference TRBV11-3 and TRBJ2-7, reads EAGVVQSPRYKIIEKKQPVAFWCNPISGHNTLYWYLQNLGQGPELLIRYENEEAVDDSQLPKDRFSAERLKGVDSTLKIQPAELGDSAVYLCASSSLPKPYEQYFGPGTRLTVT.

This chain connects TRBV7-9 to TRBJ1-5, with D possibly TRBD1 on 6 matching bases. CDR3 length equals 12 residues. CDR1 SEHNR and CDR2 FQNEAQ come from the germline V gene (reference sequence). With 5 bases removed from V and 9 bases from J, the gap between germline ends came to 11 bases. The CDR3 DNA follows: TGTGCCAGCAGCGACAGGCATCTGCCCCAGCATTTT. Translation gives CASSDRHLPQHF.

The chain combines TRBV10-2 with TRBJ1-4, with no clear D. The V gene lost 3 bases and the J gene lost 8 bases, with 7 bases spanning the gap. Looked up from germline, CDR1 is WSHSY and CDR2 is SAAADI. The CDR3 loop spans 12 amino acids. CDR3: CASSDFGEKLFF. DNA for the CDR3: TGCGCCAGCAGTGACTTCGGGGAAAAACTGTTTTTT.

The chain links TRBV28 to TRBJ2-7; 8 bases are shared with TRBD2. This CDR3 has 17 residues. With 2 bases clipped from V and 3 bases from J, the junction kept 12 bases outside the gene matches. The germline gives CDR1 MDHEN, CDR2 SYDVKM. CDR3 protein: CASSLGVRTSLNYEQYF. CDR3 in DNA: TGTGCCAGCAGTTTAGGAGTCAGGACTAGCTTGAACTACGAGCAGTACTTC.